A selection of T cell receptor beta chains follows, all from one sample in a study of T cell responses to AZD1222 COVID-19 vaccine. The protocol was immunoSEQ multiplex PCR, while the TCRdb copy is restricted to in-frame clones and leaves out a portion. Here the sample spans tens of thousands of clones, 75% to 90% being singletons. Here the sequenced sample was peripheral blood, taken 28 days after the second AZD1222 dose. These receptors originate from an adult who received the AZD1222 COVID-19 vaccine. Each CDR3 is given with its conserved first and last residue. D genes are given only for firm matches. Rows may omit the clone size; those that give it use once, few, many or a size class.

TRBV6-2/TRBV6-3	TRBJ1-5	-	TRBD1	TGTGCCAGCAGTTACAACAGGGGAGGACTCCGGGATCAGCCCCAGCATTTT	CASSYNRGGLRDQPQHF
TRBV7-2	TRBJ2-7	-	TRBD1	TGTGCCAGCAGGGGGACAGATTTCTCCTACGAGCAGTACTTC	CASRGTDFSYEQYF
TRBV10-3	TRBJ1-5	-	-	TGTGCCATCAAGCAAAGGATTAGCAATCAGCCCCAGCATTTT	CAIKQRISNQPQHF
TRBV15	TRBJ1-6	-	-	TGTGCCACAGGGGCAGATAATTCACCCCTCCACTTT	CATGADNSPLHF
TRBV12-3/TRBV12-4	TRBJ1-1	-	-	TGTGCCAGCAGCCCAGCTCAGGTCACTGAAGCTTTCTTT	CASSPAQVTEAFF
TRBV12-3/TRBV12-4	TRBJ1-4	-	-	TGTGCCAGCAGTGGTAATGAAAAACTGTTTTTT	CASSGNEKLFF
TRBV6-4	TRBJ2-3	-	-	TGTGCCAGCAGTGACTCCGGCGGGGCCACAGATACGCAGTATTTT	CASSDSGGATDTQYF
TRBV5-1	TRBJ2-7	-	-	TGCGCCAGCAGCACCTCGGACAGAGCCTACGAGCAGTACTTC	CASSTSDRAYEQYF
TRBV10-1	TRBJ2-2	once	-	TGCGCCAGCAGTGAGTTCAGTACCGGGGAGCTGTTTTTT	CASSEFSTGELFF
TRBV11-2	TRBJ1-1	-	-	TGTGCCAGCAGCCCAGGGTGGAGAAACACTGAAGCTTTCTTT	CASSPGWRNTEAFF
TRBV7-9	TRBJ2-7	few	-	TGTGCCAGCAGCTTTGACACCTACGAGCAGTACTTC	CASSFDTYEQYF
TRBV9	TRBJ1-4	few	TRBD1	TGTGCCAGCAGCGCGTCCGACAGGGGGCGGTATGAAAAACTGTTTTTT	CASSASDRGRYEKLFF
TRBV30	TRBJ2-5	-	-	TGTGCCTGGAGTACCCAAGAGACCCAGTACTTC	CAWSTQETQYF
TRBV27	TRBJ1-6	-	-	TGTGCCAGCAGTTTTGGAAGGGACCGATATAATTCACCCCTCCACTTT	CASSFGRDRYNSPLHF
TRBV27	TRBJ1-4	-	-	TGTGCCAGCAGGTCCCGGACAGCTCCTAATGAAAAACTGTTTTTT	CASRSRTAPNEKLFF
TRBV28	TRBJ1-2	-	-	TGTGCCAGCACCCTCGACTCGGCTAACTATGGCTACACCTTC	CASTLDSANYGYTF
TRBV11-2	TRBJ2-5	once	TRBD2	TGTGCCAGCAGCTCGGGGACCGGGACTAGAAGTCTCCAAGAGACCCAGTACTTC	CASSSGTGTRSLQETQYF
TRBV7-9	TRBJ2-5	once	-	TGTGCCAGCGGGCTGACTGTTGGTTCTGTAGAGACCCAGTACTTC	CASGLTVGSVETQYF
TRBV18	TRBJ2-7	once	-	TGTGCCAGCTCCCTAAGGGGCGAGCAGTACTTC	CASSLRGEQYF
TRBV10-3	TRBJ1-6	-	-	TGTGCCATCAGTGACGAAGGGGGCTATAATTCACCCCTCCACTTT	CAISDEGGYNSPLHF
TRBV2	TRBJ2-2	-	-	TGTGCCAGCAGCGTAACAGGGACCGGGGAGCTGTTTTTT	CASSVTGTGELFF
TRBV2	TRBJ1-2	once	-	TGTGCCAGCACAACAACAGGTGGTGGCTATGGCTACACCTTC	CASTTTGGGYGYTF
TRBV27	TRBJ2-7	-	-	TGTGCCAGCAGTTTCAGTCAGATCTCCTACGAGCAGTACTTC	CASSFSQISYEQYF
TRBV6-1	TRBJ2-2	-	-	TGTGCCAGCAGTGACCCCTTCCAGGGTGGGGCGCAGGCCGGGGAGCTGTTTTTT	CASSDPFQGGAQAGELFF
TRBV7-2	TRBJ2-2	-	-	TGTGCCAGCAGCTTAGTTACAGCTCGGGGCGGGGAGCTGTTTTTT	CASSLVTARGGELFF
TRBV24-1	TRBJ2-7	few	-	TGTGCCACCAGTGATTCAGGGGACCACGAGCAGTACTTC	CATSDSGDHEQYF
TRBV19	TRBJ2-6	-	TRBD1	TGTGCCAGTAGGGTACAGGGGGTATCTCTGGTAGGGGCCAACGTCCTGACTTTC	CASRVQGVSLVGANVLTF
TRBV2	TRBJ1-2	-	-	TGTGCCAGCAGTGAAGCAGGACGGGGTGACGGCTACACCTTC	CASSEAGRGDGYTF